The T cell receptor (beta chain) described here comes from a study of CD8 T cells in Susac syndrome (dated by TCRdb to between 2019 and 2020). In the study overall: Of the Susac syndrome patients who were sequenced, about 6 had clinically active disease and roughly 8 were in clinical remission. The study used repertoire sequencing to test whether antigen drove CD8+ T cell activation and differentiation in Susac syndrome. At blood withdrawal, Susac syndrome patients were therapy-naive, treated with corticosteroids (with IVIg additionally given to some), or treated with IVIg alone.

High-throughput TCR beta sequencing profiled peripheral blood CD8+ and CD4+ T cells from healthy donors, Susac syndrome patients and multiple sclerosis patients. Recently defined diagnostic criteria for definite or probable disease were met by the Susac syndrome patients. Bulk CD8+ and CD4+ T cells were purified magnetically by negative isolation, whereas CD8+ TEMRA cells were enriched by FACS. Blood was drawn into EDTA tubes, processed within 24 hours, and PBMCs were isolated by density gradient centrifugation. PBMCs intended for TCR sequencing were cryopreserved in liquid nitrogen and were subsequently thawed in a 37 degrees C water bath. Purity of sorted or isolated CD4+, CD8+ and CD8+ TEMRA cells was at least 90%. RNA was extracted using the RNeasy kit, and about 0.45 to 1 ug of the RNA was reverse transcribed with random hexamers. TCR beta CDR3 regions were amplified with the immunoSEQ multiplex PCR assay covering 54 Vbeta and 13 Jbeta segments. PCR amplification bias was corrected using a synthetic template baseline for primer optimization and computational correction. In the authors' own workflow: Reads were annotated to V, D and J genes per IMGT and analyzed with immunoSEQ Analyzer, keeping only productive sequences. Clonality was computed as one minus Shannon entropy normalized by log2 of the number of productive unique sequences. For each patient and control, public and private clones were evaluated within the 100 most prevalent clones. Susac-specific clones were defined as absent from healthy and MS cohorts, 800 to 1,200 published viral clones and other ImmuneACCESS disease sequences. TCRdb reran the public reads through fastp at Q25 and MiXCR, keeping productive beta chains. Under each unique CDR3 protein, matching rows form one entry showing the most common genes and DNA. The V and J calls reflect TCRdb's pipeline rather than the authors' work. The sample has some 240,000 distinct CDR3 sequences on record, 90% to 96% of them singletons. About 0.094% of the sample belongs to the ten largest clones.

A note on this clonotype: Its antigen is not yet known. One base away there is no much larger clone; base qualities are not given.

Its CDR3 holds 16 amino acids, cysteine through phenylalanine. Just the 48-base CDR3 DNA is kept, in frame starting at base 1. Trimmed from V: 5 bases; trimmed from J: 1 base; junction bases lacking a gene match: 3. General conclusions and limits of the study: The TCR sequencing and HLA analysis was acknowledged to have included a relatively small number of individuals. The CD4+ T cell repertoire of patients with Susac syndrome showed no detectable clonal expansion.

Material: CD4+ T cells from PBMCs. The rearrangement combines TRBV12-3 or TRBV12-4 with TRBJ2-2, and 11 junctional nucleotides match TRBD2. The source of this sequence is a human donor with Susac syndrome. The sequence in DNA is TGTGCCAGCAGTCCCGGGACTAGCGGGAACACCGGGGAGCTGTTTTTT. This codes for CASSPGTSGNTGELFF.